Listed below are T cell receptor beta chains from one sample, sequenced in a study of a mutant IDH1 vaccine in newly diagnosed glioma. Their antigens are not known. Profiled with immunoSEQ multiplex PCR; TCRdb holds only in-frame clones, not every one. The data contain some 40,000 clones, under 90% of them singletons. The sample was peripheral blood mononuclear cells (PBMCs), taken from a glioma patient whose treatment included an IDH1 peptide vaccine. The receptors were sampled from a woman aged 25 to 45 with glioma. Some clones in this sample may be carry-over from other donors' samples. Both conserved end residues are part of each CDR3. The D gene is left open where the match is weak. Clone size appears in some rows only: once, few, many, or a class for an expanded clone.

>.|TRBV11-3|.|TRBJ1-3
CASSLGSSGNTIYF
TGTGCCAGCAGCTTGGGGAGCTCTGGAAACACCATATATTTT
>few|TRBV19|TRBD1|TRBJ1-1
CASSMPQQGAGNTEAFF
TGTGCCAGTAGTATGCCCCAACAGGGGGCTGGGAACACTGAAGCTTTCTTT
>once|TRBV9|TRBD2|TRBJ2-3
CASSANRGLGTSGRKESDTQYF
TGTGCCAGCAGCGCGAACAGGGGGCTTGGGACTAGCGGGAGGAAAGAGTCAGATACGCAGTATTTT
>.|TRBV6-5|.|TRBJ2-3
CASSSKTTYTQYF
TGTGCCAGCAGTTCCAAAACGACCTATACGCAGTATTTT
>.|TRBV28|TRBD2|TRBJ2-7
CASSTTHRTSGSYEQYF
TGTGCCAGCAGCACCACCCACCGGACTAGCGGCTCCTACGAGCAGTACTTC
>.|TRBV30|.|TRBJ2-5
CAWSNDQPGTQYF
TGTGCCTGGTCAAACGACCAGCCAGGGACCCAGTACTTC
>.|TRBV5-1|.|TRBJ2-7
CASSVGTNYEQYF
TGCGCCAGCAGCGTCGGAACTAACTACGAGCAGTACTTC
>.|TRBV28|TRBD2|TRBJ2-1
CASSSLAGGPNEQFF
TGTGCCAGCAGTTCCTTAGCGGGAGGGCCCAATGAGCAGTTCTTC
>.|TRBV11-2|.|TRBJ2-5
CASSFMETQYF
TGTGCCAGCAGCTTCATGGAGACCCAGTACTTC
>.|TRBV7-9|.|TRBJ1-2
CASSLVQGGYTF
TGTGCCAGCAGCTTAGTACAGGGTGGCTACACCTTC
>.|TRBV18|TRBD2|TRBJ2-2
CASSPGTSGSGELFF
TGTGCCAGCTCACCGGGAACTAGCGGGAGCGGGGAGCTGTTTTTT
>.|TRBV5-1|TRBD2|TRBJ2-1
CASSRAPLLAGGPDEQFF
TGCGCCAGCAGCCGAGCGCCTCTACTAGCGGGAGGGCCGGATGAGCAGTTCTTC
>.|TRBV7-9|.|TRBJ2-5
CASSFSDKETQYF
TGTGCCAGCAGCTTTTCCGACAAGGAGACCCAGTACTTC
>.|TRBV7-2|.|TRBJ2-2
CASSPTNTGELFF
TGTGCCAGCAGCCCCACGAACACCGGGGAGCTGTTTTTT
>.|TRBV5-1|TRBD1|TRBJ1-1
CASSPGQVNTEAFF
TGCGCCAGCAGCCCGGGACAGGTGAACACTGAAGCTTTCTTT
>.|TRBV29-1|TRBD1|TRBJ2-1
CSVRGDRGREQFF
TGCAGCGTGAGGGGGGACAGGGGGCGTGAGCAGTTCTTC
>.|TRBV19|.|TRBJ1-2
CASTGGQTSTHYGYTF
TGTGCCAGTACCGGGGGCCAGACGAGTACTCACTATGGCTACACCTTC
>.|TRBV9|TRBD2|TRBJ2-1
CASSVTAAGRYNEQFF
TGTGCCAGCAGCGTAACCGCAGCGGGACGTTACAATGAGCAGTTCTTC
>.|TRBV18|TRBD1|TRBJ2-7
CASSPGTGSYEQYF
TGTGCCAGCTCACCCGGGACAGGTTCGTACGAGCAGTACTTC
>once|TRBV27|.|TRBJ1-2
CASSLSWSPAGGYTF
TGTGCCAGCAGTTTATCGTGGAGTCCGGCGGGGGGCTACACCTTC
>.|TRBV10-3|.|TRBJ2-2
CAITRSGVVTNTGELFF
TGTGCCATCACCCGATCAGGGGTGGTCACGAACACCGGGGAGCTGTTTTTT
>.|TRBV5-6|.|TRBJ2-1
CASSQVTEFYEQFF
TGTGCCAGCAGCCAAGTTACGGAGTTCTATGAGCAGTTCTTC